This T cell receptor beta chain emerged from a study of T cell responses to AZD1222 COVID-19 vaccine. Across the whole study: Second-dose timings of about 4 or about 12 weeks were pooled.

Whole-study findings and limits: Reportedly, nearly half the spike-specific TCRs target unmutated variant regions. With two AZD1222 doses given, Spike-specific TCR breadth and depth both rose. Repertoires were obtained only post-peak T cell response.

In regard to this clone: Its specificity is unknown.

CDR3 length: 16 amino acids. Trimming shortened V by 2 bases and J by 3 bases, and 16 bases separated the two germline ends. Germline loops: CDR1 LGHNA, CDR2 YSLEER. Libraries were prepared by immunoSEQ multiplex PCR; TCRdb keeps only in-frame clonotypes and omits some of them. The sample lists approximately 120,000 clones; around 93% were seen once. Sequencing was performed on peripheral blood, taken on day 0 of AZD1222 vaccination. The gene calls are TRBV4-3 and TRBJ1-1, with D possibly TRBD1 on 5 matching bases. This TCR derives from an adult in good health. The CDR3 protein is CASSQQVGRVDTEAFF. CDR3 nucleotides: TGCGCCAGCAGCCAACAAGTGGGGCGAGTAGACACTGAAGCTTTCTTT.